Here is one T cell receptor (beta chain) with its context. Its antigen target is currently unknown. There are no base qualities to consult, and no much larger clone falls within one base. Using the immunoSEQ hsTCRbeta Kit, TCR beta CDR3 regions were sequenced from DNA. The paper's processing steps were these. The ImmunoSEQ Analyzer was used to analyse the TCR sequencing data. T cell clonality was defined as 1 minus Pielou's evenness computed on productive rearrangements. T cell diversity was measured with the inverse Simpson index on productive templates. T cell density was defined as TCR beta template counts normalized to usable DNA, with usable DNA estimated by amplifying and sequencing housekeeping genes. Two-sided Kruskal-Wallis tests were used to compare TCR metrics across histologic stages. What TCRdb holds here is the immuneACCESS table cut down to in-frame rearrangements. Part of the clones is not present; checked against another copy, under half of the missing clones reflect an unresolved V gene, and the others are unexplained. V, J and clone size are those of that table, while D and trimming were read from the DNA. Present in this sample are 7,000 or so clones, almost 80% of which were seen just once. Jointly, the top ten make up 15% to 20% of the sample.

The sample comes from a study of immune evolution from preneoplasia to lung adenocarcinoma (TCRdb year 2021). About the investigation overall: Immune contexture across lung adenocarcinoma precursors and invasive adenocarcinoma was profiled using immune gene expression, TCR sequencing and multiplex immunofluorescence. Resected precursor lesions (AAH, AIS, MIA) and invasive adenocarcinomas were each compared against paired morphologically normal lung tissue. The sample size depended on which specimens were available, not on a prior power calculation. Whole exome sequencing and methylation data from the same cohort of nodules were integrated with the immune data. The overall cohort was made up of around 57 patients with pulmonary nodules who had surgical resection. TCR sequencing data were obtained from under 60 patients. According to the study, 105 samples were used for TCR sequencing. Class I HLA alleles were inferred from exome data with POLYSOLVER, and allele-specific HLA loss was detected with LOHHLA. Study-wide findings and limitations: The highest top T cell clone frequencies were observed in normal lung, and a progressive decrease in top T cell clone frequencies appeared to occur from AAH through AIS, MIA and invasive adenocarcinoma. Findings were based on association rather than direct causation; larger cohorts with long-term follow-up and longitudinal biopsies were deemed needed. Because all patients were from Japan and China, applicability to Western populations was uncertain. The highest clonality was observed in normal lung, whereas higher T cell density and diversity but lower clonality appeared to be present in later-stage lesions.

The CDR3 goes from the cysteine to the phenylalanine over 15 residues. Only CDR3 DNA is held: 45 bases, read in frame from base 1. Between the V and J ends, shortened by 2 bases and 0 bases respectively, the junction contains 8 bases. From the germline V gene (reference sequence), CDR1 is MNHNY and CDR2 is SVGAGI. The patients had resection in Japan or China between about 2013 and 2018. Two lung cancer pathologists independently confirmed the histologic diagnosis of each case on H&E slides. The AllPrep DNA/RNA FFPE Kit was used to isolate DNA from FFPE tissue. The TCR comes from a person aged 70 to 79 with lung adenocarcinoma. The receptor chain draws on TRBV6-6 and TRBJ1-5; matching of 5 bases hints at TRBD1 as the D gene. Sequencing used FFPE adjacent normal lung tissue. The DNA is TGTGCCAGCAGTTACGGGGGAGATAGCAATCAGCCCCAGCATTTT. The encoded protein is CASSYGGDSNQPQHF.